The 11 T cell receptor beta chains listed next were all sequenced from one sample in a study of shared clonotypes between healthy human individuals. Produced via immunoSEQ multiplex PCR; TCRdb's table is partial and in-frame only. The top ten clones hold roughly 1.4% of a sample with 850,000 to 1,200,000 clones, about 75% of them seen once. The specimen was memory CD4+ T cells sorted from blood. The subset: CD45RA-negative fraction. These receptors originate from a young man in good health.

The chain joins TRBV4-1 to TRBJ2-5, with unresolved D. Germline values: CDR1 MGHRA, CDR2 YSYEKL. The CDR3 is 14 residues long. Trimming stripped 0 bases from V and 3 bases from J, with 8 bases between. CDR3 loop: CASSQDSSKETQYF. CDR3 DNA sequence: TGCGCCAGCAGCCAAGACTCCAGTAAAGAGACCCAGTACTTC.

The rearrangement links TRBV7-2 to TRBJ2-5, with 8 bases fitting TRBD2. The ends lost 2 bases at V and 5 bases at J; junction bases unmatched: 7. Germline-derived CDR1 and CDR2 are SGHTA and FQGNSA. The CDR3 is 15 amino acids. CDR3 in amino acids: CASSLNPAGVETQYF. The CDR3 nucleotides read TGTGCCAGCAGCTTAAATCCAGCGGGAGTGGAGACCCAGTACTTC.

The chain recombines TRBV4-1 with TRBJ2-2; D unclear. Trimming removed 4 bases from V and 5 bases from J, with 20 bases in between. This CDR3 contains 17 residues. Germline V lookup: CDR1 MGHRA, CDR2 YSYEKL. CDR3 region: CASSPLLRQSKTGELFF. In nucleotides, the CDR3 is TGCGCCAGCAGCCCCCTCCTCCGGCAGAGTAAAACCGGGGAGCTGTTTTTT.

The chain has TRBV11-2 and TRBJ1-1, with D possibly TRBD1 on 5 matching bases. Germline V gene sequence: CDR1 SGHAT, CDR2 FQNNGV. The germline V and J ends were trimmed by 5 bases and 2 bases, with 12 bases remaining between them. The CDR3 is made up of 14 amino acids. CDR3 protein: CASSPDRINTEAFF. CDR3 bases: TGTGCCAGCAGCCCAGACAGAATCAACACTGAAGCTTTCTTT. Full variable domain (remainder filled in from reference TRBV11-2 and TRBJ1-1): EAGVAQSPRYKIIEKRQSVAFWCNPISGHATLYWYQQILGQGPKLLIQFQNNGVVDDSQLPKDRFSAERLKGVDSTLKIQPAKLEDSAVYLCASSPDRINTEAFFGQGTRLTVV.

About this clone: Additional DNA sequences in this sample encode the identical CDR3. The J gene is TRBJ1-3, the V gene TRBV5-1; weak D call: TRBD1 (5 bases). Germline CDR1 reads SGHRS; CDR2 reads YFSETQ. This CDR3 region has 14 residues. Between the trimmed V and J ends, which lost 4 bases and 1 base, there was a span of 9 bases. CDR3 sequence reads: CASSLGGSGNTIYF. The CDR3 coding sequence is TGCGCCAGCAGCCTGGGGGGATCTGGAAACACCATATATTTT.

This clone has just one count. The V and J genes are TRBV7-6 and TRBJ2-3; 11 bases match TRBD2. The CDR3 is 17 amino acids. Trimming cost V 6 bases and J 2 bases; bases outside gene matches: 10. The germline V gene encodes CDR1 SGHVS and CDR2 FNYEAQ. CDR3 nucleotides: TGTGCCAGCAGTACGAACCGACTAGCGGGATTCACAGATACGCAGTATTTT. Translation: CASSTNRLAGFTDTQYF.

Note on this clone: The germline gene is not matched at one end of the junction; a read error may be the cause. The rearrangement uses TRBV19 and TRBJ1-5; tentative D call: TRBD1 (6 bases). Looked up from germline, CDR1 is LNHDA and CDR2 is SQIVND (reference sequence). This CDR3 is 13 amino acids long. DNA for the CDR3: TGCGCCGGGGGCAGGGCGGACAATCAGCCCCAGCATTTT. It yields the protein CAGGRADNQPQHF.

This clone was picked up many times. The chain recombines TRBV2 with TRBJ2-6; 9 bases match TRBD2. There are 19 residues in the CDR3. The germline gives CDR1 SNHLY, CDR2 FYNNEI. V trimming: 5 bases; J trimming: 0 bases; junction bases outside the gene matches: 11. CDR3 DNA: TGTGCCAGCAGTAGGACCGGGACTAGCTTATCCTCTGGGGCCAACGTCCTGACTTTC. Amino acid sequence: CASSRTGTSLSSGANVLTF.

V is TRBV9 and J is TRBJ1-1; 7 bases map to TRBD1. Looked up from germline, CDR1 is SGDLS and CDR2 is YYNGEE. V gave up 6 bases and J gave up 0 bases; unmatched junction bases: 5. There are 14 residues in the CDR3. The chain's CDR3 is CASTRDSMNTEAFF. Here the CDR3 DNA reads TGTGCCAGCACCCGGGACAGCATGAACACTGAAGCTTTCTTT.

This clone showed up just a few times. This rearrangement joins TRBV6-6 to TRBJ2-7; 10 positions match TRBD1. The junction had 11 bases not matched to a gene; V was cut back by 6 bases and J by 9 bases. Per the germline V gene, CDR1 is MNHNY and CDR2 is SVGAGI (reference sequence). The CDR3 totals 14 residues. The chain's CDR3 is CASSTGTGALGQYF. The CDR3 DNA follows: TGTGCCAGCAGCACCGGGACAGGGGCCCTCGGGCAGTACTTC.

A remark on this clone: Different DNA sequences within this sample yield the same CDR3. CDR3 residues: CASSQGPNQPQHF. CDR3 nucleotide sequence: TGTGCCAGCAGCCAGGGACCCAATCAGCCCCAGCATTTT. This rearrangement joins TRBV5-6 to TRBJ1-5; maybe TRBD1 (5 bases). Trimming stripped 4 bases from V and 3 bases from J, with 8 bases between. This CDR3 has 13 amino acids. Germline V gene lookup returns CDR1 SGHDT and CDR2 YYEEEE.